The source of this T cell receptor (beta chain) is a study of monozygotic twins with inflammatory bowel disease (dated by TCRdb to the late 2010s). For context, the study as a whole: The complete study included 28 monozygotic twin pairs: 19 IBD-discordant Danish pairs and nine German pairs, of which four were IBD-concordant and five were IBD-discordant. Each individual had, on average, about 151 000 unique TCRalpha sequences and 181 000 unique TCRbeta sequences available for analysis. Within discordant pairs, disease-associated traits were sought mainly by comparing IBD patients with their genetically identical healthy co-twins.

From each donor, an approximately 2.3 ml peripheral blood sample was collected into PAXgene tubes and kept at -80 degrees C. Without T cell sorting, total RNA was isolated from whole blood using the PAXgene blood miRNA kit on an automated QIAcube. Peripheral blood from monozygotic twin pairs who were concordant or discordant for inflammatory bowel disease underwent deep TCRalpha and TCRbeta repertoire profiling using unique molecular barcoding. For every twin pair, smoking habits were documented, and each individual was categorised as a current, former or never smoker. To note about this clonotype: The target of this receptor is not known.

The method was 5' RACE. The input for every TCR library was approximately 3,500 ng of total RNA. cDNA was synthesized with SMARTScribe reverse transcriptase in eight separate reactions per sample. During cDNA synthesis, unique molecular identifiers containing a 6-nucleotide sample barcode were introduced by template switching. Amplification of TCRalpha and TCRbeta cDNA involved two nested PCRs of about 15 and 9 cycles, and each PCR was followed by bead purification. Before amplification, the cDNA was treated with uracil DNA-glycosylase and purified using the QIAquick PCR purification kit. The second PCR added Illumina TruSeq-compatible adapters along with sample-specific barcodes. Library quality and concentration were checked on TapeStation and Qubit, and libraries were pooled at 5 to 6.5 ng each. Sequencing of pooled libraries was carried out on an Illumina HiSeq2500 single-index Rapid Run using 2 x 100 bp reads and custom sequencing primers. The source study handled its data this way. MiGEC version 1.2.6 was used for UMI-based consensus assembly, which corrected PCR and sequencing errors. MiXCR version 2.1.1 handled V(D)J alignment, clonotype assembly and CDR3 extraction. To normalise gene usage, clonotype sharing and MAIT/NKT TCR abundance, the top 1000, 10 000 and 20 000 clonotypes in each sample were analysed. After downsampling to 27 000 UMIs, diversity was calculated as the inverse Simpson index using the vegan R package. Statistical testing used paired Mann-Whitney U tests on the discordant twin pairs and applied Benjamini-Hochberg correction for multiple testing. The reads were reprocessed in TCRdb, with one entry per CDR3 protein sequence and no accompanying DNA. For this entry, the V and J calls and clone size follow TCRdb and not the study's own pipeline. This sample's table carries some 200,000 distinct CDR3 sequences. The top ten clones comprise less than 9% of the sample.

The investigation overall reported the following: The results gave no support for a single strong signal or clonotype linked to IBD. IBD patients shared fewer clonotypes with other individuals than healthy twins did, most markedly in patients showing signs of disease activity. The analysis was unable to tell apart different T cell subtypes. IBD patients had lower TCRbeta repertoire diversity, measured by the inverse Simpson index, than their healthy co-twins. Because patients were on differing immunosuppressive treatments, the repertoires may have picked up extra background noise and inter-individual variability. Repertoire similarity did not differ between concordant and discordant twins, possibly due to limited statistical power.

Spanning cysteine to phenylalanine, the CDR3 consists of 16 amino acids. No nucleotide data were recorded. For CDR1 and CDR2, the germline V gene (reference sequence) lists DFQATT and SNEGSKA. The sample was blood. The clonotype comes from a human donor with ulcerative colitis or Crohn's disease, or a healthy co-twin of an affected twin (not recorded which). The rearrangement combines TRBV20-1 with TRBJ2-1; the TCRdb D gene call, TRBD2, has no DNA to confirm it. The encoded CDR3 is CSASFSGTSGRNEQFF.